The entry that follows covers one TCR beta chain sequence. This CDR3 is built from 15 residues. CDR1 SGHTA and CDR2 FQGNSA come from the germline V gene. V lost 3 bases and J lost 0, with 12 bases in between. In the original workflow: Nucleated cell counts were estimated from reference gene primer amplification. Only in-frame clones appear in the TCRdb table, and some are missing; sequencing was by immunoSEQ multiplex PCR. V and J calls and clone size are those listed in that table; D and trimming were worked out from the DNA. This sample yields 150,000 to 200,000 clones, of which under 85% are seen a single time; about 12% belongs to the top ten. The record originates from a study of blood T cell repertoires in COVID-19.

This chain uses TRBV7-2 with TRBJ2-7; D is perhaps TRBD2 (5 bases). The sequencing sample was made of PBMCs or T cells enriched from blood (not recorded which). The source of this sequence is a man aged 45-60 years who had recovered from COVID-19. The CDR3 bases are TGTGCCAGCAGCTTCGGAGGAGGCTTCTCCTACGAGCAGTACTTC. It is translated as CASSFGGGFSYEQYF.